A selection of T cell receptor beta chains follows, all from one sample in a study of metastatic and nonmetastatic thyroid tumors. TCRdb ran MiXCR on the PCR reads. The sample lists about 21,000 clones; approximately 16% were seen once. The sample consisted of blood. The receptors derive from a male donor with papillary thyroid cancer or a benign thyroid nodule (not recorded which). Some clones in this sample may be carry-over from other donors' samples. Both conserved end residues are part of each CDR3. Each record gives: D gene, clone size, J gene, V gene, CDR3 DNA, CDR3 protein. The D gene is left open where the match is weak. Size values are once, few and many counts, or a class for expanded clones, and some rows have none.

d_gene: TRBD2; abundance: many; j_gene: TRBJ2-1; v_gene: TRBV9; CDR3nt: TGTGCCAGCAGCAAATCTCTAGCGGGGGGTTCCAATGAGCAGTTCTTC; CDR3aa: CASSKSLAGGSNEQFF
d_gene: TRBD1; abundance: .; j_gene: TRBJ2-1; v_gene: TRBV7-8; CDR3nt: TGTGCCAGCAGCCCCGGGACAGGGGTTGCGGGTGAGCAGTTCTTC; CDR3aa: CASSPGTGVAGEQFF
d_gene: .; abundance: many; j_gene: TRBJ1-4; v_gene: TRBV2; CDR3nt: TGTGCCAGCAGTGAAGTAACGGAAAAACTGTTTTTT; CDR3aa: CASSEVTEKLFF
d_gene: TRBD2; abundance: few; j_gene: TRBJ2-2; v_gene: TRBV6-1; CDR3nt: TGTGCCAGCAGAGTCTCTGCTGGGGGGGCCGGGGAGCTGTTTTTT; CDR3aa: CASRVSAGGAGELFF
d_gene: TRBD1; abundance: .; j_gene: TRBJ2-7; v_gene: TRBV27; CDR3nt: TGTGCCAGCCGGGCCAGGGACAGTCTAGGGCAGTACTTC; CDR3aa: CASRARDSLGQYF
d_gene: .; abundance: many; j_gene: TRBJ1-4; v_gene: TRBV18; CDR3nt: TGTGCCAGCTCACCAGTCAGGAATGAAAAACTGTTTTTT; CDR3aa: CASSPVRNEKLFF
d_gene: .; abundance: .; j_gene: TRBJ2-1; v_gene: TRBV11-2; CDR3nt: TGTGCCAGCAGCCGCTGCAGGGACTCCTACAATGAGCAGTTCTTC; CDR3aa: CASSRCRDSYNEQFF
d_gene: .; abundance: medium-sized; j_gene: TRBJ2-7; v_gene: TRBV6-1; CDR3nt: TGTGCCAGCAGTGAAAGGGGGGGACCCTACGAGCAGTACTTC; CDR3aa: CASSERGGPYEQYF
d_gene: TRBD2; abundance: many; j_gene: TRBJ2-3; v_gene: TRBV4-2; CDR3nt: TGTGCCAGCAGCCAAAGTGCGGGGGGTAGCACAGATACGCAGTATTTT; CDR3aa: CASSQSAGGSTDTQYF
d_gene: .; abundance: many; j_gene: TRBJ2-1; v_gene: TRBV9; CDR3nt: TGTGCCAGCAGCGTACTTCTTGGGGGTAATGAGCAGTTCTTC; CDR3aa: CASSVLLGGNEQFF
d_gene: .; abundance: .; j_gene: TRBJ2-6; v_gene: TRBV28; CDR3nt: TGTGCCAGCATTCCGGACATGTACTACCCTAGCTCTGGGGCCAACGTCCTTACTTTC; CDR3aa: CASIPDMYYPSSGANVLTF
d_gene: .; abundance: .; j_gene: TRBJ2-2; v_gene: TRBV5-1; CDR3nt: TGCGCCGGCAGCTTGGGAGTAGGGAATACGGTGACCGGTGAGCTGTTTTTT; CDR3aa: CAGSLGVGNTVTGELFF
d_gene: .; abundance: once; j_gene: TRBJ1-2; v_gene: TRBV11-2; CDR3nt: TGTGCCAGCAGCTTAGATCTTGTGAGGGGGTACCGCTATGGCTACACCTTC; CDR3aa: CASSLDLVRGYRYGYTF
d_gene: TRBD2; abundance: many; j_gene: TRBJ2-1; v_gene: TRBV7-3; CDR3nt: TGTGCCAGCAGCTCTAACGGGCGGGAGGCCAGCTCCTACAATGAGCAGTTCTTC; CDR3aa: CASSSNGREASSYNEQFF
d_gene: .; abundance: few; j_gene: TRBJ1-2; v_gene: TRBV27; CDR3nt: TGTGCCAGCAGCTTAGCAAGGGCTTCTAACTATGGCTACACCTTC; CDR3aa: CASSLARASNYGYTF